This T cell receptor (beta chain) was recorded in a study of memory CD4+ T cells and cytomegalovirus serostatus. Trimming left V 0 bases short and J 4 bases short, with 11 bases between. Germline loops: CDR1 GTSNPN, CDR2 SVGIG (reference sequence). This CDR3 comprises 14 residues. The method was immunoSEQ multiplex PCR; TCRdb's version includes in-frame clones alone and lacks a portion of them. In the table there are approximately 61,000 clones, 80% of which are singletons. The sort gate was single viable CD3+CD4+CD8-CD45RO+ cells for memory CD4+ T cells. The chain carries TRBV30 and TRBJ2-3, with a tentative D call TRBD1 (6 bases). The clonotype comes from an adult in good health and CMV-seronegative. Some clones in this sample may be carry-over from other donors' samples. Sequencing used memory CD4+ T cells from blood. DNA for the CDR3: TGTGCCTGGAGTGTAGGGGGAGAAGCAGATACGCAGTATTTT. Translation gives CAWSVGGEADTQYF.